The entry that follows covers one T cell receptor beta chain sequence. Its target is not known. TCRdb's copy holds only in-frame clones and misses some; the assay was immunoSEQ multiplex PCR. The sample yields 98,000 or so clones, over 90% seen once. The CDR3 covers 20 residues. This specimen comes from a study of siplizumab effects on memory and regulatory T cells. The study's findings and limits: The alloresponse seemed to draw substantially on naive T cells, which appeared more diverse than memory cells. Whether the proliferating Tregs (from siplizumab cultures) were suppressive was not confirmed.

The sample comprised Tregs sorted from blood. The chain links TRBV21-1 to TRBJ2-1; TRBD2 reflects the table's D call only, with no check against the DNA. TRBV21-1 is marked as a pseudogene. This TCR came from a human donor in good health. The chain's CDR3 is CASSKARGTSGRKFSNEQFF. As DNA, the CDR3 is TGTGCCAGCAGCAAAGCGAGAGGAACTAGCGGGAGAAAGTTCTCCAATGAGCAGTTCTTC.